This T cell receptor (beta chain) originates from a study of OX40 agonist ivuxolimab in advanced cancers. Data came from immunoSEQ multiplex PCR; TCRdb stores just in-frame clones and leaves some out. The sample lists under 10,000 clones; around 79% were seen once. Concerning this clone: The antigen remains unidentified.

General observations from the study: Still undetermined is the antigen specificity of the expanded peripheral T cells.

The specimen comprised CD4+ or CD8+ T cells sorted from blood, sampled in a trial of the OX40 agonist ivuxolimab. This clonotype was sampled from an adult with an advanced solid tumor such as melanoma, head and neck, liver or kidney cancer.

The CDR3 sequence: CASSKGRKGSYNEQFF. The CDR3 region has the DNA TGTGCCAGCAGCAAGGGTCGAAAGGGCTCCTACAATGAGCAGTTCTTC. The chain employs TRBV21-1 and TRBJ2-1. TRBV21-1 is noted as a pseudogene. The CDR3 contains 16 residues.